Given below is one T cell receptor beta chain in context. Its antigen is as yet unknown. The CDR3 spans 17 residues. Trimming removed 1 base from V and 0 bases from J; junction bases left unmatched: 8. Germline V gene sequence: CDR1 LGHDT, CDR2 YNNKEL (reference sequence). The data were taken from a study of T cell repertoires in cytomegalovirus infection. Study context: CMV infection and matching HLA type were both indicated by public TCR beta signatures. General study findings and limits: There were carriers of CMV plus the relevant HLA, and cumulative public TCR beta family frequency identified them. Clonotype analysis showed dominance of the ex vivo response by HLA-C-restricted CMV-specific TCR beta clonotypes.

TCRdb called the reads again in MiXCR, with one record for every CDR3 protein. The sample yields roughly 600,000 distinct CDR3 sequences, 24% seen once. The chain joins TRBV3-1 to TRBJ1-1; 7 nucleotides match TRBD1. The receptor was isolated from a human donor in good health (CMV status not recorded). Some clones in this sample may be carry-over from other donors' samples. Sequenced: CD8+ T cells from PBMCs. The DNA of the CDR3 is TGTGCCAGCAGCCAAGGGCCTCTGGGACAGATGAACACTGAAGCTTTCTTT. Translated, it gives CASSQGPLGQMNTEAFF. Drawing the rest from reference TRBV3-1 and TRBJ1-1, the complete variable domain is DTAVSQTPKYLVTQMGNDKSIKCEQNLGHDTMYWYKQDSKKFLKIMFSYNNKELIINETVPNRFSPKSPDKAHLNLHINSLELGDSAVYFCASSQGPLGQMNTEAFFGQGTRLTVV.